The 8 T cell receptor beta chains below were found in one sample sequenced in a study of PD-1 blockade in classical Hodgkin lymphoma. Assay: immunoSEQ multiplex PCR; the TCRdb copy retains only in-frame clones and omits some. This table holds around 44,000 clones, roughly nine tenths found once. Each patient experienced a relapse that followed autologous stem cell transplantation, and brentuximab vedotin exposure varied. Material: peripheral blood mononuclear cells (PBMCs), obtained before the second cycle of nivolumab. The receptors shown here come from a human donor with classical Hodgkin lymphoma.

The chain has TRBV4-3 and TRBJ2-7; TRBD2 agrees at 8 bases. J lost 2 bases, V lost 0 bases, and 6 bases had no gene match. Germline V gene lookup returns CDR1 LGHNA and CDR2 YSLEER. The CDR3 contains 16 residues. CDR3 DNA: TGCGCCAGCAGCCAAGAAGCCCAGCGGGGGACCTACGAGCAGTACTTC. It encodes CASSQEAQRGTYEQYF.

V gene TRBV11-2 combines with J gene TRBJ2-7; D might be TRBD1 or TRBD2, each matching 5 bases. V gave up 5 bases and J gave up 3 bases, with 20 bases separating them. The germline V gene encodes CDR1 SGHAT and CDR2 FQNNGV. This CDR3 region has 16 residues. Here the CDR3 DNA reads TGTGCCAGCAGCATACTCCGGGACCCCGGTTTCTACGAGCAGTACTTC. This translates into CASSILRDPGFYEQYF.

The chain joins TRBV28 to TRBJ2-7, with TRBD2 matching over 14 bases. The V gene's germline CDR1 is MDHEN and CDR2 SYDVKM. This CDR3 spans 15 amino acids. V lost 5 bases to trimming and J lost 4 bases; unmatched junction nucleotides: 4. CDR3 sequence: CASSPGLAGAYEQYF. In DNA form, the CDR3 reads TGTGCCAGCAGTCCGGGACTAGCGGGAGCGTACGAGCAGTACTTC.

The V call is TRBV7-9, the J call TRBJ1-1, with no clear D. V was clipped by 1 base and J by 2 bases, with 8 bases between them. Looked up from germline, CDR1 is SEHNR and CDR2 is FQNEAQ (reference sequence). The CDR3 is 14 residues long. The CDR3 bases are TGTGCCAGCAGCTTAGAGTCTTTTAACACTGAAGCTTTCTTT. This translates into CASSLESFNTEAFF.

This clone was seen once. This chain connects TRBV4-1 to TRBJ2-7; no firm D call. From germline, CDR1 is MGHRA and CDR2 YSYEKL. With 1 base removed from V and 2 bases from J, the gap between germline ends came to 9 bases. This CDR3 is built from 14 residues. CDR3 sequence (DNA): TGCGCCAGCAGCCAAGGGGCAGGCCCCTACGAGCAGTACTTC. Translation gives CASSQGAGPYEQYF.

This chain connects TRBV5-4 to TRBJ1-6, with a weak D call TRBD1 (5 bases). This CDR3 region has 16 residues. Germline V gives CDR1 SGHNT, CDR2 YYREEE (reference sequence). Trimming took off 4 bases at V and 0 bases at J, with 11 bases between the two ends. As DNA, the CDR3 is TGTGCCAGCAGCGTGGGGGGGGGCTCCTATAATTCACCCCTCCACTTT. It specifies CASSVGGGSYNSPLHF.

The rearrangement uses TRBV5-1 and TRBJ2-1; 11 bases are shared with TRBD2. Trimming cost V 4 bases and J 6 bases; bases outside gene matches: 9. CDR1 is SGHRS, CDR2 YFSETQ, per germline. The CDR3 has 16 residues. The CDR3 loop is CASSPNLAGGLNEQFF. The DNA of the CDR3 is TGCGCCAGCAGCCCTAACCTAGCGGGAGGTCTCAATGAGCAGTTCTTC.

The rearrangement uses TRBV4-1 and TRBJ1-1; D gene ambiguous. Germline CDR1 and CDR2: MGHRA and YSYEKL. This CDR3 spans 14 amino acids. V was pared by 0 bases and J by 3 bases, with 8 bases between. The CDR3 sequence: CASSQDRSYTEAFF. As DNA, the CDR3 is TGCGCCAGCAGCCAAGACAGGTCCTACACTGAAGCTTTCTTT.